This T cell receptor (beta chain) was captured in a study of cytomegalovirus exposure and HLA in healthy donors. It was with 60 Vbeta and 13 Jbeta primers that the PCR ran. Per the original data handling: Per a later analysis, the number of unique TCR beta chains was approximately 73 million, of which some 10 million were shared. Using immunoSEQ multiplex PCR, the repertoire was profiled, and TCRdb retains in-frame clones only, with some absent. The DNA gave D and trimming, while V, J and clone size come from that table. The sample consists of over 150,000 clones, 80% to 90% of them appearing once. This clone was counted once. The antigen remains undetermined. V lost 1 base and J 3 bases, leaving 9 bases between the germline ends. The CDR3 length is 14 residues. Germline V lookup: CDR1 SGHTA, CDR2 FQGNSA. Whole-study results and caveats: A likely sequencing artifact accounted for one observed cluster of highly shared sequence variants. Of the V segments, some could not be distinguished, including TRBV6-2 and TRBV6-3, and were excluded.

V gene TRBV7-2 combines with J gene TRBJ1-1, with D tentatively TRBD1 (6 bases). The sequenced sample consisted of PBMCs. The TCR was taken from a woman aged 30 to 39 in good health and CMV-seropositive. The CDR3 sequence is CASSLVRGDTEAFF. The CDR3, as DNA: TGTGCCAGCAGCTTAGTCAGGGGAGACACTGAAGCTTTCTTT.